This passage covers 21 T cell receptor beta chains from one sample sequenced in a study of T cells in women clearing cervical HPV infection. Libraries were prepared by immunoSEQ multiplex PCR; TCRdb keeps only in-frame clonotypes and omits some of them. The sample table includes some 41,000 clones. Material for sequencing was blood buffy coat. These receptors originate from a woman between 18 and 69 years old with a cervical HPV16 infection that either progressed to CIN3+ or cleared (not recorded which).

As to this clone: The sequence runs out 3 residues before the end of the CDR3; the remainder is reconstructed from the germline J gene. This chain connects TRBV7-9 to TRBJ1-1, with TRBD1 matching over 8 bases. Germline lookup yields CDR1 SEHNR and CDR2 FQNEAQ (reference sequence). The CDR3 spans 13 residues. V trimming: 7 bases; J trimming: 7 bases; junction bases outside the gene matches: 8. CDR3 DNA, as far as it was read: TGTGCCAGCATCGATTTACAGGGGGGTGAA. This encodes CASIDLQGGE. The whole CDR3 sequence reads CASIDLQGGEAFF.

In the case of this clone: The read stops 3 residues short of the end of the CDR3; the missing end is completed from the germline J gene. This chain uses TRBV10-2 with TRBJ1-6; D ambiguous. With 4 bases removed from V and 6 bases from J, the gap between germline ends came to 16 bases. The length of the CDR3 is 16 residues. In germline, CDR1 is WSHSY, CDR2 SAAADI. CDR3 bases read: TGCGCCAGCAGTGTCGCAACTCCTCAAGTTAATTCACCC. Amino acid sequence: CASSVATPQVNSP. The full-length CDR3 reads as CASSVATPQVNSPLHF.

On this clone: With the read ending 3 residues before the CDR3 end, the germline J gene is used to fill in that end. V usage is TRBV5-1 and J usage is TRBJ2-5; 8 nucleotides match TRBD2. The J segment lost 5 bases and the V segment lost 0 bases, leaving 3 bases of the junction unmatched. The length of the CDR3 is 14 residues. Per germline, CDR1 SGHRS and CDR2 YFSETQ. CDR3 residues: CASSLEPGGETQYF. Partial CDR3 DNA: TGCGCCAGCAGCTTGGAGCCGGGGGGGGAGACC. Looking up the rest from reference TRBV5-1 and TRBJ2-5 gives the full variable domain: KAGVTQTPRYLIKTRGQQVTLSCSPISGHRSVSWYQQTPGQGLQFLFEYFSETQRNKGNFPGRFSGRQFSNSRSEMNVSTLELGDSALYLCASSLEPGGETQYFGPGTRLLVL.

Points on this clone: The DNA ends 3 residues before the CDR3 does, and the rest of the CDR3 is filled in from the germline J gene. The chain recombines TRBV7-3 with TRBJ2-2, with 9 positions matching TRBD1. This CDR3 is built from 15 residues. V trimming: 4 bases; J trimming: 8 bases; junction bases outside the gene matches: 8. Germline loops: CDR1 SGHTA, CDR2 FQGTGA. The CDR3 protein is CASSSRGQGRGELFF. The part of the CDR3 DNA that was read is TGTGCCAGCAGCTCAAGGGGACAGGGAAGAGGGGAG. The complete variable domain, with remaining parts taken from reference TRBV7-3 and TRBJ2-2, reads GAGVSQTPSNKVTEKGKYVELRCDPISGHTALYWYRQSLGQGPEFLIYFQGTGAADDSGLPNDRFFAVRPEGSVSTLKIQRTERGDSAVYLCASSSRGQGRGELFFGEGSRLTVL.

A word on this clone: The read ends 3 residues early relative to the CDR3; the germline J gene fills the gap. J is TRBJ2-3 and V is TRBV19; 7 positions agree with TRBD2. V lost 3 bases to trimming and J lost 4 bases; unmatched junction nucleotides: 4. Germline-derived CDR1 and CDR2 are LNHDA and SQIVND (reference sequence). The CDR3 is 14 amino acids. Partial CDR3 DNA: TGTGCCAGTAGTATGGCGGGAGTACCAGATACG. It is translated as CASSMAGVPDT. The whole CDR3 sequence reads CASSMAGVPDTQYF.

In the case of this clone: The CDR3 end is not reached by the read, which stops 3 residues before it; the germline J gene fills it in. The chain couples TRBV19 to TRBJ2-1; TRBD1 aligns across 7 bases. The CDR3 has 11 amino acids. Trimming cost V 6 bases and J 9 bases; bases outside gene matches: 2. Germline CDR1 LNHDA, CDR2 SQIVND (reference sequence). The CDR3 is CASRQGPEQFF. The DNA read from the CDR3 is TGTGCCAGTAGACAGGGGCCTGAG.

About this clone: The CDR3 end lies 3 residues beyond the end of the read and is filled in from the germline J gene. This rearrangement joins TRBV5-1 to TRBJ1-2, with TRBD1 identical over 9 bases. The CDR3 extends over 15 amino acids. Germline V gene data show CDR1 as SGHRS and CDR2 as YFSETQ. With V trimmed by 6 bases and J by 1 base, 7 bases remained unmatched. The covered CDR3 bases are TGCGCCAGCACCAAGGGACAGGGTTATAACTATGGC. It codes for CASTKGQGYNYG. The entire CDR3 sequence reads CASTKGQGYNYGYTF.

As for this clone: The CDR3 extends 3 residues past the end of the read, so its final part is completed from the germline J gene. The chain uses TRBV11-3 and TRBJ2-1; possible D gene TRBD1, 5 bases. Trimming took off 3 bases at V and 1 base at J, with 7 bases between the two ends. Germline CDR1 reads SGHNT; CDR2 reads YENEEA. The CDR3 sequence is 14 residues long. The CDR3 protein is CASSFQGSYNEQFF. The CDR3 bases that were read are TGTGCCAGCAGCTTCCAGGGTTCCTACAATGAG.

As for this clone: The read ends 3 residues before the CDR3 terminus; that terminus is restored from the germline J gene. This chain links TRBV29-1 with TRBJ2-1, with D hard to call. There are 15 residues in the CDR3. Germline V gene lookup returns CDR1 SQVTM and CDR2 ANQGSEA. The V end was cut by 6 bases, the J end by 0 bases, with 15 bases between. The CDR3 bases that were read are TGCAGCGTCGCAGGTTTCATCGACTCCTACAATGAG. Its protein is CSVAGFIDSYNE. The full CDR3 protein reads CSVAGFIDSYNEQFF.

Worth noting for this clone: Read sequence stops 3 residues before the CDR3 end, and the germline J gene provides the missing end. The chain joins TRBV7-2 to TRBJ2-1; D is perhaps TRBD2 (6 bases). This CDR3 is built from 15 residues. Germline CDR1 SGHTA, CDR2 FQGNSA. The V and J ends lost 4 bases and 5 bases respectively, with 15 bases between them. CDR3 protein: CASSYGTWEHNEQFF. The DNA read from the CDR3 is TGTGCCAGCAGCTACGGGACTTGGGAGCACAATGAG.

This chain's CDR3 is CASSLDLTSGAPYEQYF. The part of the CDR3 DNA that was read is TGCGCCAGCAGCTTGGATTTGACTAGCGGGGCCCCGTACGAG. The chain uses TRBV5-1 and TRBJ2-7; the match to TRBD2 covers 11 bases. From the germline J gene comes the end of the CDR3, since the read stops 3 residues before it. CDR1 and CDR2 (germline): SGHRS, YFSETQ. CDR3 length: 17 amino acids. Trimming took 0 bases from V and 4 from J; bases not matched to a gene: 9.

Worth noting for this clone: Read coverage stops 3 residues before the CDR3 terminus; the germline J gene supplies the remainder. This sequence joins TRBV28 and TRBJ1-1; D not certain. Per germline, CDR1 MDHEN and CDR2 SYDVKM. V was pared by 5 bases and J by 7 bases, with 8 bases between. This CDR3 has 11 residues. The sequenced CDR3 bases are TGTGCCAGCAGTCCACGGGGTGAA. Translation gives CASSPRGE. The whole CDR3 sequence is CASSPRGEAFF.

Here the CDR3 reads CASCLAGSYEQYF. Partial CDR3 DNA: TGTGCCAGCTGCCTAGCGGGATCCTACGAG. The genes are TRBV18 and TRBJ2-7; 9 bases align to TRBD2. The read falls 3 residues short of the CDR3 end, and the missing part is taken from the germline J gene. Germline CDR1 and CDR2: KGHSH and LQKENI. This CDR3 is 13 amino acids long. The trim removed 7 bases at V and 1 base at J, leaving 2 bases unmatched.

The CDR3 DNA, read in part, is TGTGCCAGCAGTGAAACCGACATAGGCACAGATACG. Amino acids: CASSETDIGTDT. The entire CDR3 protein is CASSETDIGTDTQYF. The chain carries TRBV6-1 and TRBJ2-3; D gene unclear. The CDR3 end lies 3 residues beyond the end of the read and is filled in from the germline J gene. The germline V gene encodes CDR1 MNHNS and CDR2 SASEGT. The CDR3 has 15 amino acids. V was pared by 2 bases and J by 1 base, with 10 bases between.

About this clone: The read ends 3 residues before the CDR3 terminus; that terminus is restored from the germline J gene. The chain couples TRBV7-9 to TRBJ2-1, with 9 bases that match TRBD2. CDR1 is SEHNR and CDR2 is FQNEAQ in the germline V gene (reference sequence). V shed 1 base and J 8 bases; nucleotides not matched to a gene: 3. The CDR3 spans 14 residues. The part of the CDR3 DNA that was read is TGTGCCAGCAGCTTAGTGCGGGAGGGTGATGAG. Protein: CASSLVREGDE. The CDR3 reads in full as CASSLVREGDEQFF.

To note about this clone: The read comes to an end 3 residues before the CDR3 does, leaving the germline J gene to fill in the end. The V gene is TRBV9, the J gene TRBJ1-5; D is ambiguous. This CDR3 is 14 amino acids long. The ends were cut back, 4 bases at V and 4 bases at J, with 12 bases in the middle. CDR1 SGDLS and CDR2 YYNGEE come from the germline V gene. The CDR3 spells CASSIEGPNQPQHF. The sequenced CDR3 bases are TGTGCCAGCAGCATAGAGGGCCCAAATCAGCCC.

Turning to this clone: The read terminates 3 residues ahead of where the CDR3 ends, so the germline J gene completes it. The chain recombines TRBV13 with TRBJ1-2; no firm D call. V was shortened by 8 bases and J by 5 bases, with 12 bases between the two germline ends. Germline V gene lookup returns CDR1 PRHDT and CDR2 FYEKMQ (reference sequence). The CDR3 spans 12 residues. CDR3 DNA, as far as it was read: TGTGCCAGCTCGCAGGAGAGATATGGC. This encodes CASSQERYG. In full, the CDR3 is CASSQERYGYTF.

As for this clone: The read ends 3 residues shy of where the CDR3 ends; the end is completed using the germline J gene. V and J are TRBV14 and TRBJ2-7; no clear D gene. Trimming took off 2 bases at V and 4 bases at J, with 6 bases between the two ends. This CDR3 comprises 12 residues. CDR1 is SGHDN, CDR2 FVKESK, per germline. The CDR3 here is CASSQTSYEQYF. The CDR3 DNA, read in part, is TGTGCCAGCAGCCAAACATCTTACGAG. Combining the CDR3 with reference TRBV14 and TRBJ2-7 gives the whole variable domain EAGVTQFPSHSVIEKGQTVTLRCDPISGHDNLYWYRRVMGKEIKFLLHFVKESKQDESGMPNNRFLAERTGGTYSTLKVQPAELEDSGVYFCASSQTSYEQYFGPGTRLTVT.

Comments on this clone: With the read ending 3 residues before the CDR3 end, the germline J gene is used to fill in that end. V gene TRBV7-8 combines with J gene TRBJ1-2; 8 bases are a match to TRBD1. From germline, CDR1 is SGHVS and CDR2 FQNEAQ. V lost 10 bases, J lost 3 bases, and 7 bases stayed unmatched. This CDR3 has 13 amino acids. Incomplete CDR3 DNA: TGTGCCATCTGGACAGGGAACTACTATGGC. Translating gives CAIWTGNYYG. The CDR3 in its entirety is CAIWTGNYYGYTF. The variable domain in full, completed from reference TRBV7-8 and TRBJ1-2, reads GAGVSQSPRYKVAKRGQDVALRCDPISGHVSLFWYQQALGQGPEFLTYFQNEAQLDKSGLPSDRFFAERPEGSVSTLKIQRTQQEDSAVYLCAIWTGNYYGYTFGSGTRLTVV.

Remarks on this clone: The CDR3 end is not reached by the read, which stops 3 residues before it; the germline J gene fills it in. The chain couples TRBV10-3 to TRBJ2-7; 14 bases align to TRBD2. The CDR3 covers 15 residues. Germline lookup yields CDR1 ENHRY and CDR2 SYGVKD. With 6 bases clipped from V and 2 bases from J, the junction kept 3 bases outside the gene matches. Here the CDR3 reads CAIRPGLAGAYEQYF. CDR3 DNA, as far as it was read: TGTGCCATCAGACCGGGACTAGCGGGAGCCTACGAG.

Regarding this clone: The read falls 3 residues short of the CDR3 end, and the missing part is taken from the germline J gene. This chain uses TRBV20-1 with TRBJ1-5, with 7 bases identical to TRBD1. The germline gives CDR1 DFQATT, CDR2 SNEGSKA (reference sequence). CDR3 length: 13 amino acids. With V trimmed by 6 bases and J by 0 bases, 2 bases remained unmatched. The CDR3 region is CSAGTDSNQPQHF. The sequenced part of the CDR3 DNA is TGCAGTGCCGGGACAGATAGCAATCAGCCC.